This T cell receptor beta chain was identified during a study of T-cell reconstitution after alpha-beta-depleted transplantation in children. This clonotype was seen more than once but under ten times. The library targeted TCRbeta and was prepared with unique molecular identifiers. TCRdb recomputed calls from the PCR reads with MiXCR, one row per CDR3 protein. The sample records roughly 590,000 distinct CDR3 sequences, approximately 15% being singletons. This CDR3 has 14 amino acids. After removal of 11 bases from V and 7 bases from J, the junction contained 10 bases not matched to a gene. V usage is TRBV12-3 or TRBV12-4 and J usage is TRBJ2-3; 12 bases fit TRBD2. This receptor was taken from a human donor who donated a stem cell graft to a child with acute myeloid leukemia. Sequencing was performed on PBMCs from the stem cell graft donor, taken from the stem cell graft. The CDR3 is CAGSSSGGANTQYF. As DNA, the CDR3 is TGTGCCGGATCCTCTAGCGGGGGGGCGAATACGCAGTATTTT.